This T cell receptor (beta chain) stems from a study of T-cell reconstitution after alpha-beta-depleted transplantation in children. Unique molecular identifiers were built into the TCRbeta library. MiXCR, run by TCRdb on the PCR reads, gives a single entry per CDR3 protein. The table records around 960,000 distinct CDR3 sequences, roughly 29% of them present only once. In the case of this clonotype: Its matching antigen is unknown.

The CDR3 contains 18 residues. Germline V CDR1 and CDR2: SGHAT, FQDESV (reference sequence). The V end was cut by 5 bases, the J end by 1 base, with 23 bases between. Findings and caveats of the study: When one year had passed after transplant, most T-cell counts and diversity came from newly produced T cells.

This rearrangement joins TRBV11-1 to TRBJ1-2; no clear D. The sequence came from a boy less than two years old who had a stem cell transplant for SCID, so the T cells may come from the graft donor. The sample was PBMCs, mostly from graft donor cells, taken 360 days after TCRalphabeta/CD19-depleted stem cell transplant. The CDR3 here is CASSPPYETVMLNYGYTF. The DNA of the CDR3 is TGTGCCAGCAGCCCACCATACGAAACAGTAATGCTTAACTATGGCTACACCTTC.